The entry below gives a single T cell receptor (beta chain) sequence along with its context. Its specific antigen is unknown. No base quality information exists; no much larger clone differs at one position. Patients with a history of autoimmune disease or receiving systemic immunosuppression were excluded from the trial. In every dose cohort, peripheral blood was drawn for TCR sequencing at baseline, cycle 4 day 1, and cycle 7 day 1. Samples were obtained from an open-label, multicenter, first-in-human phase I dose-escalation trial of ivuxolimab. The trial enrolled adults with locally advanced or metastatic head and neck squamous cell, hepatocellular, melanoma or renal cell carcinoma. Before TCR sequencing, CD4+ T cells and CD8+ T cells were sorted from peripheral blood as separate populations. Germline trimming amounts to 2 bases on V and 4 bases on J, with 2 as the count of junction bases outside the gene matches. The cysteine opens and the phenylalanine closes a CDR3 of 14 amino acids. Only CDR3 DNA is held: 42 bases, read in frame from base 1. The germline V gene specifies MNHNS as CDR1 and SASEGT as CDR2.

This entry is derived from a study of OX40 agonist ivuxolimab in advanced cancers. Concerning the study at large: Ivuxolimab was an agonistic, fully human IgG2 monoclonal antibody directed against OX40 (CD134), a costimulatory receptor. Intravenous ivuxolimab was administered to patients every 2 weeks at six dose levels: 0.01, 0.1, 0.3, 1.5, 3 and 10 mg/kg. Among the roughly 52 dose-escalation patients, about 20 had hepatocellular carcinoma, roughly 15 melanoma, 9 renal cell carcinoma and 9 head and neck cancer. In the dose-escalation cohort, approximately 83% of patients were male, and the mean age was 60 years with a range of roughly 20 to 79. Patients were allowed to have had prior anti-PD-1, anti-PD-L1 or anti-CTLA-4 therapy, and around two fifths of the dose-escalation patients had been treated with checkpoint inhibitors. Partial responses occurred in three dose-escalation patients: two with cutaneous melanoma and one with hepatocellular carcinoma. The purpose of peripheral TCRbeta sequencing was to test whether ivuxolimab changed TCR sequence diversity and led to clonal T-cell expansion. The monotherapy dose-escalation portion (N = 52 patients) of the phase I ivuxolimab trial is reported in the paper. The study at large found these results: After ivuxolimab, CD8+ T cells had more expanded clones than CD4+ T cells on average. Antigen specificity was not determined for the clonally expanded peripheral T cells. Clonal expansion of both CD4+ and CD8+ blood T cells was observed from baseline to week 6 at doses 0.1 to 3.0 mg/kg. Low levels of normalized T-cell clonal expansion were also seen in some patients who did not respond. In the 0.1-3.0 mg/kg groups, partial responders had among the lowest normalized peripheral clonal expansion, particularly in CD8+ T cells.

Genomic DNA was isolated from the sorted cells so that the TCRbeta CDR3 region could be sequenced. TCRbeta CDR3 regions were sequenced using the immunoSEQ Assay. In its TCRdb copy, this immuneACCESS table keeps in-frame sequences only and misses some clones. Where compared with another copy, unresolved V genes explain less than half of these, and the others have no known cause. This sample holds approximately 27,000 clones; about four fifths were observed only once. Clones ranked in the top ten supply more than 14% of the sample. The receptor was isolated from an adult with an advanced solid tumor such as melanoma, head and neck, liver or kidney cancer. The source material was CD4+ or CD8+ T cells sorted from blood, sampled in a trial of the OX40 agonist ivuxolimab. Recombination linked TRBV6-1 to TRBJ1-1, with 9 central nucleotides matching TRBD1. The CDR3 loop reads CASSETGGATEAFF. The sequence in DNA is TGTGCCAGCAGTGAAACAGGGGGCGCCACTGAAGCTTTCTTT.